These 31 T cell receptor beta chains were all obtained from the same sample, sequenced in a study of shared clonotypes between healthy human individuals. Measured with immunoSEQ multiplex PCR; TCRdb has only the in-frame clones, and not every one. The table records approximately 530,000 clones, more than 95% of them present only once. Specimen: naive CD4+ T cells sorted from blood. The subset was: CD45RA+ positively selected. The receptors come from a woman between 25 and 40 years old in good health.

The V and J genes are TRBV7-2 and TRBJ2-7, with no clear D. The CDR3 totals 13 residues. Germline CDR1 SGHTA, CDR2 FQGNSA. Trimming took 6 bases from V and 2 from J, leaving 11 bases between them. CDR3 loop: CASRNDKAYEQYF. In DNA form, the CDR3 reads TGTGCCAGCAGAAATGACAAGGCCTACGAGCAGTACTTC.

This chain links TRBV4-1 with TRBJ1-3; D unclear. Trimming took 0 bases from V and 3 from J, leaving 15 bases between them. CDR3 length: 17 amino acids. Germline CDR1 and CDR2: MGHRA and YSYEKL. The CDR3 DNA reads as TGCGCCAGCAGCCAAGATCAGGCGAAGGTGTTTGGAAACACCATATATTTT. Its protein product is CASSQDQAKVFGNTIYF.

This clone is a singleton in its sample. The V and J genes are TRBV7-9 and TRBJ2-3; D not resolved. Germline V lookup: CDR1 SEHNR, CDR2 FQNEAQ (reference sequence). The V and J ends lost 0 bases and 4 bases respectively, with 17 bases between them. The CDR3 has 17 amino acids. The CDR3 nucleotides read TGTGCCAGCAGCTTAGCGCATCTGCAGAGCTTCGCAGATACGCAGTATTTT. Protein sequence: CASSLAHLQSFADTQYF. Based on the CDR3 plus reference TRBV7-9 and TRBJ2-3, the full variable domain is DTGVSQNPRHKITKRGQNVTFRCDPISEHNRLYWYRQTLGQGPEFLTYFQNEAQLEKSRLLSDRFSAERPKGSFSTLEIQRTEQGDSAMYLCASSLAHLQSFADTQYFGPGTRLTVL.

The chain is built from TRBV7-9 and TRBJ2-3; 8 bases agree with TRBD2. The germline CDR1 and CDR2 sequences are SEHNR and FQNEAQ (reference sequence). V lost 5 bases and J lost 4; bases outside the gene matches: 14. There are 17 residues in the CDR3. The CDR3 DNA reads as TGTGCCAGCAGCCCTCGGAGTAGCGGGATTTTGGCAGATACGCAGTATTTT. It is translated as CASSPRSSGILADTQYF.

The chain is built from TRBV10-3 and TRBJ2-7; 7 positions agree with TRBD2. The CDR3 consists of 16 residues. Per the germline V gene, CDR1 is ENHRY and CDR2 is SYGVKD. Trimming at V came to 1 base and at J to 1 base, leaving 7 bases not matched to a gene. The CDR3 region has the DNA TGTGCCATCAGTGAGTGGAAGCGGGGAGGGTCCTACGAGCAGTACTTC. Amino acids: CAISEWKRGGSYEQYF.

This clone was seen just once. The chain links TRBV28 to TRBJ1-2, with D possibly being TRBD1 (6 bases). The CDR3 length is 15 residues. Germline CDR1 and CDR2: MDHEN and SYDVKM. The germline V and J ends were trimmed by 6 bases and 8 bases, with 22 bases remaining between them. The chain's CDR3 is CASRSGQPGVGGYTF. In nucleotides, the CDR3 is TGTGCCAGCAGGTCGGGACAACCCGGTGTAGGGGGCTACACCTTC.

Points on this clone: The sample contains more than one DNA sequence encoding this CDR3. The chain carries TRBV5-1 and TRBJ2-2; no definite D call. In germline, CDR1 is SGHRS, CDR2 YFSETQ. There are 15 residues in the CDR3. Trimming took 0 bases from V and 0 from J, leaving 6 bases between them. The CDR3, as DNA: TGCGCCAGCAGCTTGGGCGAGGCGAACACCGGGGAGCTGTTTTTT. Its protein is CASSLGEANTGELFF.

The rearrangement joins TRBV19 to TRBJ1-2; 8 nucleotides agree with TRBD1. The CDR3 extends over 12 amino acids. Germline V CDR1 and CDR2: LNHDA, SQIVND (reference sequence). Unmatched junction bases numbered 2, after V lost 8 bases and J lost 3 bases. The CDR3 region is CASQGADYGYTF. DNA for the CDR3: TGTGCCAGTCAGGGGGCAGACTATGGCTACACCTTC. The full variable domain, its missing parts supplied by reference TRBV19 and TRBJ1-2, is DGGITQSPKYLFRKEGQNVTLSCEQNLNHDAMYWYRQDPGQGLRLIYYSQIVNDFQKGDIAEGYSVSREKKESFPLTVTSAQKNPTAFYLCASQGADYGYTFGSGTRLTVV.

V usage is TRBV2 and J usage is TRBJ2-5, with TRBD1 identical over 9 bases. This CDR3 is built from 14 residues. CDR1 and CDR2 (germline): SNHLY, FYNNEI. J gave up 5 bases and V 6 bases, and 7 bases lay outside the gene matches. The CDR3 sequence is CASRRQGVRETQYF. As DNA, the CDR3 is TGTGCCAGCAGGAGACAGGGGGTGAGGGAGACCCAGTACTTC. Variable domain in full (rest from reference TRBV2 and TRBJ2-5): EPEVTQTPSHQVTQMGQEVILRCVPISNHLYFYWYRQILGQKVEFLVSFYNNEISEKSEIFDDQFSVERPDGSNFTLKIRSTKLEDSAMYFCASRRQGVRETQYFGPGTRLLVL.

Here the CDR3 DNA reads TGTGCCAGCAGTTACTCGGTCAGAACTGGAAACACCATATATTTT. Its translation: CASSYSVRTGNTIYF. This chain links TRBV6-5 with TRBJ1-3; D remains ambiguous. The CDR3 totals 15 residues. CDR1 is MNHEY, CDR2 SVGAGI, per germline. The germline V and J ends were trimmed by 0 bases and 2 bases, with 8 bases remaining between them.

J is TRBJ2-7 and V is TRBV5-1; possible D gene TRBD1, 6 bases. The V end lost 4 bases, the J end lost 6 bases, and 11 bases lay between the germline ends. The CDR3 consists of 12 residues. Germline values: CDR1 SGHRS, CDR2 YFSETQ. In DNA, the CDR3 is TGCGCCAGCAGCCCTGAAGGGGGCGAGCAGTACTTC. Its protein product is CASSPEGGEQYF. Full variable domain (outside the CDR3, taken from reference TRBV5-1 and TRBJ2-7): KAGVTQTPRYLIKTRGQQVTLSCSPISGHRSVSWYQQTPGQGLQFLFEYFSETQRNKGNFPGRFSGRQFSNSRSEMNVSTLELGDSALYLCASSPEGGEQYFGPGTRLTVT.

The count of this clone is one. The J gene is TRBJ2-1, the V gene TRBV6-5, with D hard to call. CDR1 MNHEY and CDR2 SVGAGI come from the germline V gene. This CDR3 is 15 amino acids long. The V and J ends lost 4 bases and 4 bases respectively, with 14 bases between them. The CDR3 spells CASSSPPGRYNEQFF. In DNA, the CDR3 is TGTGCCAGCAGTTCGCCCCCGGGCCGTTACAATGAGCAGTTCTTC.

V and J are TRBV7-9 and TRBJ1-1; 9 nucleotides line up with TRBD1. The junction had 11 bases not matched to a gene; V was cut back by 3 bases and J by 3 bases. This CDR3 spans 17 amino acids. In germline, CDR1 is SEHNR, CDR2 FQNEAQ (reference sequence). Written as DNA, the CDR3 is TGTGCCAGCAGCTTGTTTGGAACAGGGGGCCTCGACACTGAAGCTTTCTTT. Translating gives CASSLFGTGGLDTEAFF.

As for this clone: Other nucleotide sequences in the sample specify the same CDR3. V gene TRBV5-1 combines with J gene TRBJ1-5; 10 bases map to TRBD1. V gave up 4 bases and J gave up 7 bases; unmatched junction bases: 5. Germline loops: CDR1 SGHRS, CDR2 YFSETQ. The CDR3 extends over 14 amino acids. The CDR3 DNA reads TGCGCCAGCAGCCCCGGACAGGGGGACCAGCCCCAGCATTTT. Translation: CASSPGQGDQPQHF.

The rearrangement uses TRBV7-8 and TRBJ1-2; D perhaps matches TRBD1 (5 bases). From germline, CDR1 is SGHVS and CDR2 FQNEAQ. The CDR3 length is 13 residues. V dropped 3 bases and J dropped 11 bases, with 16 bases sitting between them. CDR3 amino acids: CASSLIFSGGYTF. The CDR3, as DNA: TGTGCCAGCAGCTTGATCTTCTCGGGGGGGTACACCTTC. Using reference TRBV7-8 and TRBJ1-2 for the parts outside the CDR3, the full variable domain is GAGVSQSPRYKVAKRGQDVALRCDPISGHVSLFWYQQALGQGPEFLTYFQNEAQLDKSGLPSDRFFAERPEGSVSTLKIQRTQQEDSAVYLCASSLIFSGGYTFGSGTRLTVV.

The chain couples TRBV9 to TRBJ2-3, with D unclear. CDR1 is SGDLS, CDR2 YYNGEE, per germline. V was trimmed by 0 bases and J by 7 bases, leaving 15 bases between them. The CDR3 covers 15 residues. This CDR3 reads CASSVVSGAVNTQYF. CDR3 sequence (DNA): TGTGCCAGCAGCGTAGTCTCTGGCGCGGTGAATACGCAGTATTTT.

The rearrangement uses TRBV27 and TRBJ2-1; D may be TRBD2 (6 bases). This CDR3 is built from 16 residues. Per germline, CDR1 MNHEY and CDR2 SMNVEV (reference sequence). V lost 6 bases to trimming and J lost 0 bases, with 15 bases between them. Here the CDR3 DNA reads TGTGCCAGCAGCAAAATCGGGGGTAGCTCCTACAATGAGCAGTTCTTC. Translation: CASSKIGGSSYNEQFF.

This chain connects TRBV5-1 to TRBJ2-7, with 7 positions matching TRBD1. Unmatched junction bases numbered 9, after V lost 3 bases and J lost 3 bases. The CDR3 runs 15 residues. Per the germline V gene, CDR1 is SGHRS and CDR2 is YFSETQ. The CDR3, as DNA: TGCGCCAGCAGCTCAAAAACGACAGGGCGCTACGAGCAGTACTTC. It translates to CASSSKTTGRYEQYF. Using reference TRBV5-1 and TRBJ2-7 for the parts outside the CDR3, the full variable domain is KAGVTQTPRYLIKTRGQQVTLSCSPISGHRSVSWYQQTPGQGLQFLFEYFSETQRNKGNFPGRFSGRQFSNSRSEMNVSTLELGDSALYLCASSSKTTGRYEQYFGPGTRLTVT.

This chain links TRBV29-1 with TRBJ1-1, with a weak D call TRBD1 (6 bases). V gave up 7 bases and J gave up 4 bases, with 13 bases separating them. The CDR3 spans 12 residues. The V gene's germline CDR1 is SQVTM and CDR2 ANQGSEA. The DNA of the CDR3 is TGCAGCGCCACAGGGAGGATCACTGAAGCTTTCTTT. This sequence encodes CSATGRITEAFF.

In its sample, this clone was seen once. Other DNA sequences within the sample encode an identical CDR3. The DNA of the CDR3 is TGCGCCAGCAGCTTGGAGCTGAATACGCAGTATTTT. As protein: CASSLELNTQYF. The rearrangement uses TRBV5-1 and TRBJ2-3; the D is unclear. The ends were cut back, 0 bases at V and 7 bases at J, with 6 bases in the middle. The germline V gene encodes CDR1 SGHRS and CDR2 YFSETQ. CDR3 length: 12 residues.

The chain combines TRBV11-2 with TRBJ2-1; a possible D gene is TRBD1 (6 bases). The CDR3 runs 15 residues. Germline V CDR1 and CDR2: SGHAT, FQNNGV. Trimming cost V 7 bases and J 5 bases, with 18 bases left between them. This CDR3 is CASTPRGPVNNEQFF. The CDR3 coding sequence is TGTGCCAGCACCCCCAGGGGCCCCGTCAACAATGAGCAGTTCTTC.

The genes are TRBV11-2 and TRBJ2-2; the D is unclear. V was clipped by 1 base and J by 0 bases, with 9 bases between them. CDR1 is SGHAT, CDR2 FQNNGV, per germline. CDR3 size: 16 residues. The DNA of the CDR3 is TGTGCCAGCAGCTTAGGGTGGGCAGCGAACACCGGGGAGCTGTTTTTT. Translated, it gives CASSLGWAANTGELFF.

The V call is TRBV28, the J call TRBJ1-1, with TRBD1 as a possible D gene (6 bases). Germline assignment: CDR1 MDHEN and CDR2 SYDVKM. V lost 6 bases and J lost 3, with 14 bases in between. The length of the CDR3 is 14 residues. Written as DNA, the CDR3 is TGTGCCAGCAGCCTAGGCCGGACAGACACTGAAGCTTTCTTT. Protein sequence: CASSLGRTDTEAFF.

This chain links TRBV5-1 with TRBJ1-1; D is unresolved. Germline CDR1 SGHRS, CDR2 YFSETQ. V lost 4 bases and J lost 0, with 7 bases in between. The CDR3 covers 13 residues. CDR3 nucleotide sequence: TGCGCCAGCAGCAGGTTTTTGAACACTGAAGCTTTCTTT. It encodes CASSRFLNTEAFF. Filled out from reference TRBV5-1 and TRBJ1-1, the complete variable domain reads KAGVTQTPRYLIKTRGQQVTLSCSPISGHRSVSWYQQTPGQGLQFLFEYFSETQRNKGNFPGRFSGRQFSNSRSEMNVSTLELGDSALYLCASSRFLNTEAFFGQGTRLTVV.

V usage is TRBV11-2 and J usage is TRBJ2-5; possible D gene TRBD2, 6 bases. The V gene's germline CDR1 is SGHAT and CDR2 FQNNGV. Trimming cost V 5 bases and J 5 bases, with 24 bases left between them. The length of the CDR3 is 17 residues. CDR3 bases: TGTGCCAGCAGCCACACACCTACTGCCGGGAGTGGGGAGACCCAGTACTTC. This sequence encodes CASSHTPTAGSGETQYF.

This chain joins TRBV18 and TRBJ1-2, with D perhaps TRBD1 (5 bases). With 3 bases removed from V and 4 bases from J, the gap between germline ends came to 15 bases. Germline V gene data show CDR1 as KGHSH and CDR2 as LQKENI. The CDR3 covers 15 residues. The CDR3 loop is CASSPTTESGYGYTF. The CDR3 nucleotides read TGTGCCAGCTCACCCACGACAGAATCGGGCTATGGCTACACCTTC.

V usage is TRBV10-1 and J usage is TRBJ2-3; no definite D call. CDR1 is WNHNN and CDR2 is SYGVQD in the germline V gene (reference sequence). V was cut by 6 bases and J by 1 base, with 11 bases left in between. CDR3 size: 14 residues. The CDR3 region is CASSSSGRTDTQYF. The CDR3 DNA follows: TGCGCCAGCAGCTCAAGTGGACGCACAGATACGCAGTATTTT.

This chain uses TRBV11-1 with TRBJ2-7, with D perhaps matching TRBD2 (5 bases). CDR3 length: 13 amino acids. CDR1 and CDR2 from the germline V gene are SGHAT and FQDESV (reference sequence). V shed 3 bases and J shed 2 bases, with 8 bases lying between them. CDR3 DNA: TGTGCCAGCAGCTTGGGCGGGCCCTACGAGCAGTACTTC. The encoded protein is CASSLGGPYEQYF.

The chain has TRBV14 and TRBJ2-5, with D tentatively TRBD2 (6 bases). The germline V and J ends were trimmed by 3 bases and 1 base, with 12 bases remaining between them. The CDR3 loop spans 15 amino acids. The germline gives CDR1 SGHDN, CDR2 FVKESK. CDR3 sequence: CASSQGLLPQETQYF. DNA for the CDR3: TGTGCCAGCAGCCAGGGACTTTTGCCCCAAGAGACCCAGTACTTC.

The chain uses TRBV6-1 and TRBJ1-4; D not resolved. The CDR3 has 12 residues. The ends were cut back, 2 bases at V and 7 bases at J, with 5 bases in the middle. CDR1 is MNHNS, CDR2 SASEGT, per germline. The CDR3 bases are TGTGCCAGCAGTGAACTGCGTGAAAAACTGTTTTTT. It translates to CASSELREKLFF.

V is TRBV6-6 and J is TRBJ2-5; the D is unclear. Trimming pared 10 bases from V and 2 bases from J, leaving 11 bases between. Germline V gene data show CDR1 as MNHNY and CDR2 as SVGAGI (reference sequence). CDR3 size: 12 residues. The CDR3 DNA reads TGTGCCACCAACGTGGGGCAAGAGACCCAGTACTTC. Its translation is CATNVGQETQYF.